A single T cell receptor (beta chain) is shown here with its context. These data are taken from a study of blood T cell repertoires in COVID-19. Study-level information: Spain, Italy and the United States supplied samples that represented acute and convalescent COVID-19. The cDNA or gDNA used as material had been derived from T cells, B-cell-depleted T cells, or PBMCs.

In the source study's methods: Counts of nucleated cells, estimated from reference gene primer amplification, were obtained. Libraries were prepared by immunoSEQ multiplex PCR; TCRdb keeps only in-frame clonotypes and omits some of them. That table supplies the V and J calls and clone size; D and trimming were determined from the DNA. The sample contains approximately 190,000 clones, roughly four fifths of which appear only once. With 0 bases removed from V and 5 bases from J, the gap between germline ends came to 14 bases. The CDR3 is 16 residues long. Germline CDR1 KGHSH, CDR2 LQKENI. Sequencing input: peripheral blood. The chain employs TRBV18 and TRBJ2-1, with TRBD2 as a possible D gene (6 bases). This clonotype was obtained from a woman aged 35 to 49 with acute or convalescent COVID-19. CDR3 in DNA: TGTGCCAGCTCACCACCTAATGGGAGGAGGGACAATGAGCAGTTCTTC. This encodes CASSPPNGRRDNEQFF.